What follows are 8 T cell receptor beta chains derived from one specimen sequenced in a study of shared clonotypes between healthy human individuals. Assay: immunoSEQ multiplex PCR; the TCRdb copy retains only in-frame clones and omits some. Of about 2.4 million clones listed, approximately 92% are singletons. Source material: naive CD4+ T cells sorted from blood. Noted subset: CD45RA+ positively selected. These receptor sequences come from a man aged 18 to 35 in good health.

On this clone itself: The junction does not match germline at one end; this may be a read error. This sequence joins TRBV19 and TRBJ2-6; TRBD1 is a possible D gene (5 bases). CDR1 LNHDA and CDR2 SQIVND come from the germline V gene (reference sequence). The CDR3 has 15 residues. CDR3 region: CASNIQVAGANVLTF. CDR3 sequence (DNA): TGTGCCAGTAATATACAGGTGGCTGGGGCCAACGTCCTGACTTTC.

J is TRBJ1-5 and V is TRBV14; no definite D call. V was clipped by 0 bases and J by 6 bases, with 6 bases between them. This CDR3 has 13 residues. The germline CDR1 and CDR2 sequences are SGHDN and FVKESK. CDR3 protein: CASSQDLSQPQHF. The CDR3 DNA sequence: TGTGCCAGCAGCCAAGATTTGAGTCAGCCCCAGCATTTT.

The J gene is TRBJ1-6, the V gene TRBV5-1, with D tentatively TRBD1 (6 bases). Trimming took 6 bases from V and 9 from J, leaving 16 bases between them. The CDR3 runs 14 residues. In germline, CDR1 is SGHRS, CDR2 YFSETQ. CDR3 DNA sequence: TGCGCCAGCAAAACCGGGACAATCGGTTCACCCCTCCACTTT. Protein sequence: CASKTGTIGSPLHF.

The chain joins TRBV6-1 to TRBJ2-1; 14 bases fit TRBD2. The V gene end was trimmed by 2 bases and the J gene end by 7 bases; junction bases not matched to a gene: 4. CDR3 length: 16 amino acids. The V gene's germline CDR1 is MNHNS and CDR2 SASEGT. CDR3 region: CASSELTSGRGNEQFF. CDR3 bases: TGTGCCAGCAGTGAACTGACTAGCGGGAGGGGAAATGAGCAGTTCTTC.

The J gene is TRBJ2-2, the V gene TRBV4-3, with D possibly matching TRBD1 (7 bases). Trimming took 0 bases from V and 5 from J, leaving 22 bases between them. This CDR3 comprises 19 residues. Germline CDR1 LGHNA, CDR2 YSLEER. CDR3 region: CASSQDLPQGGGETGELFF. CDR3 DNA sequence: TGCGCCAGCAGCCAAGATCTCCCTCAGGGGGGTGGGGAAACCGGGGAGCTGTTTTTT.

V is TRBV27 and J is TRBJ1-1; 7 bases map to TRBD1. Trimming at V came to 4 bases and at J to 2 bases, leaving 4 bases not matched to a gene. This CDR3 has 14 amino acids. Germline V gene lookup returns CDR1 MNHEY and CDR2 SMNVEV (reference sequence). As DNA, the CDR3 is TGTGCCAGCAGTTCGGGACAGATAAACACTGAAGCTTTCTTT. It specifies CASSSGQINTEAFF.

This clone was observed a single time. V usage is TRBV30 and J usage is TRBJ2-3; TRBD2 agrees at 7 bases. CDR3 length: 15 amino acids. Germline values: CDR1 GTSNPN, CDR2 SVGIG (reference sequence). V lost 0 bases and J lost 2; bases outside the gene matches: 5. This CDR3 is CAWSVRAGNTDTQYF. The CDR3 nucleotides read TGTGCCTGGAGTGTACGAGCGGGGAACACAGATACGCAGTATTTT.

The chain recombines TRBV6-5 with TRBJ1-5; D is perhaps TRBD1 (5 bases). Germline V gene lookup returns CDR1 MNHEY and CDR2 SVGAGI. V dropped 7 bases and J dropped 7 bases, with 14 bases sitting between them. This CDR3 contains 13 residues. CDR3 sequence reads: CASTGDPGQPQHF. As DNA, the CDR3 is TGTGCCAGCACCGGGGACCCCGGGCAGCCCCAGCATTTT.